A single sample is the source of the 12 T cell receptor beta chains below, sequenced in a study of CD8+ T cells in alopecia areata. As the sequencing template, cDNA was produced by extracting RNA and reverse transcribing it. Sequencing was performed with immunoSEQ multiplex PCR; in TCRdb, only in-frame clones are kept and a portion is missing. The sample yields over 95,000 clones, 55% to 60% seen once. As to treatment: oral pan-JAK inhibitor, 5-10 mg twice daily. The sample consisted of CD4+ T cells sorted from blood, taken at week 24, from a patient treated with tofacitinib. The receptor source for this set is a human donor with alopecia areata.

V usage is TRBV10-3 and J usage is TRBJ2-7; no clear D gene. Per the germline V gene, CDR1 is ENHRY and CDR2 is SYGVKD. The ends were cut back, 0 bases at V and 3 bases at J, with 3 bases in the middle. CDR3 length: 12 residues. The CDR3 is CAISESDYEQYF. The CDR3 DNA reads TGTGCCATCAGTGAGTCAGACTACGAGCAGTACTTC.

The V and J genes are TRBV7-9 and TRBJ2-1, with TRBD2 matching over 9 bases. This CDR3 region has 16 residues. V shed 6 bases, J shed 1 base, and the junction held 7 bases outside the gene matches. Germline V CDR1 and CDR2: SEHNR, FQNEAQ (reference sequence). The CDR3 DNA is TGTGCCAGCAGACATAGCGGGGGACCATCCTACAATGAGCAGTTCTTC. As protein: CASRHSGGPSYNEQFF.

This clone was recorded a few times. The chain uses TRBV11-2 and TRBJ2-3, with D unclear. Per germline, CDR1 SGHAT and CDR2 FQNNGV. The CDR3 length is 12 residues. Between the trimmed V and J ends, which lost 6 bases and 4 bases, there was a span of 8 bases. The CDR3 loop is CASSGSADTQYF. The CDR3 DNA reads as TGTGCCAGCAGTGGGTCGGCAGATACGCAGTATTTT.

The chain couples TRBV5-1 to TRBJ1-1; TRBD1 agrees at 7 bases. The V gene's germline CDR1 is SGHRS and CDR2 YFSETQ. The V segment lost 4 bases and the J segment 1 base; nucleotides outside the gene matches: 7. CDR3 size: 15 residues. CDR3 loop: CASSTRDSSNTEAFF. Written as DNA, the CDR3 is TGCGCCAGCAGCACGAGGGACAGCTCGAACACTGAAGCTTTCTTT.

V usage is TRBV15 and J usage is TRBJ2-2, with 7 bases lining up with TRBD1. The V gene's germline CDR1 is LNHNV and CDR2 YYDKDF (reference sequence). V trimming: 3 bases; J trimming: 5 bases; junction bases outside the gene matches: 6. The CDR3 spans 15 residues. The chain's CDR3 is CATSSRDSQTGELFF. CDR3 nucleotide sequence: TGTGCCACCAGCAGCCGGGACAGCCAGACCGGGGAGCTGTTTTTT. The variable domain in full, with the rest retrieved from reference TRBV15 and TRBJ2-2, is DAMVIQNPRYQVTQFGKPVTLSCSQTLNHNVMYWYQQKSSQAPKLLFHYYDKDFNNEADTPDNFQSRRPNTSFCFLDIRSPGLGDTAMYLCATSSRDSQTGELFFGEGSRLTVL.

The chain combines TRBV7-2 with TRBJ2-3, with a possible D match to TRBD1 (5 bases). CDR1 is SGHTA, CDR2 FQGNSA, per germline. The CDR3 totals 16 residues. The V end lost 5 bases, the J end lost 0 bases, and 15 bases lay between the germline ends. CDR3 region: CASSPGTDRSTDTQYF. The DNA of the CDR3 is TGTGCCAGCAGCCCCGGAACCGACAGAAGCACAGATACGCAGTATTTT.

V and J are TRBV7-9 and TRBJ1-6; possibly TRBD1 for D (5 bases). The CDR3 contains 15 residues. Germline V lookup: CDR1 SEHNR, CDR2 FQNEAQ (reference sequence). Trimming took off 1 base at V and 8 bases at J, with 12 bases between the two ends. The CDR3 DNA is TGTGCCAGCAGCTTAGAGGCAGGGTCGGATTCACCCCTCCACTTT. As protein: CASSLEAGSDSPLHF. Based on the CDR3 plus reference TRBV7-9 and TRBJ1-6, the full variable domain is DTGVSQNPRHKITKRGQNVTFRCDPISEHNRLYWYRQTLGQGPEFLTYFQNEAQLEKSRLLSDRFSAERPKGSFSTLEIQRTEQGDSAMYLCASSLEAGSDSPLHFGNGTRLTVT.

The rearrangement links TRBV27 to TRBJ1-5; TRBD1 matches at 7 bases. In germline, CDR1 is MNHEY, CDR2 SMNVEV (reference sequence). This CDR3 spans 15 amino acids. V lost 1 base, J lost 1 base, and 1 base stayed unmatched. CDR3 in amino acids: CASSLWGQSNQPQHF. The CDR3 DNA reads as TGTGCCAGCAGTTTATGGGGACAGAGCAATCAGCCCCAGCATTTT.

This clone was seen only once. The rearrangement uses TRBV4-3 and TRBJ1-2; D is undetermined. CDR1 is LGHNA and CDR2 is YSLEER in the germline V gene. This CDR3 has 17 amino acids. Trimming took off 1 base at V and 7 bases at J, with 22 bases between the two ends. Here the CDR3 reads CASSQGLSWIPLGGYTF. CDR3 DNA: TGCGCCAGCAGCCAAGGGTTATCCTGGATACCTTTGGGTGGCTACACCTTC.

The gene calls are TRBV10-3 and TRBJ2-5; 13 bases agree with TRBD2. The J segment lost 0 bases and the V segment lost 6 bases, leaving 1 base of the junction unmatched. Germline CDR1 ENHRY, CDR2 SYGVKD. The CDR3 spans 15 residues. CDR3 amino acids: CAIRGTSGDQETQYF. CDR3 in DNA: TGTGCCATCAGGGGGACTAGCGGGGACCAAGAGACCCAGTACTTC.

This clone appeared a few times. J is TRBJ2-7 and V is TRBV5-5, with D unresolved. Deletions cut 6 bases from V and 1 base from J, with 17 bases between. This CDR3 has 15 amino acids. Per the germline V gene, CDR1 is SGHKS and CDR2 is YYEKEE (reference sequence). The DNA of the CDR3 is TGTGCCAGCATCATGACACCTACGACTTCCTACGAGCAGTACTTC. Amino acids: CASIMTPTTSYEQYF.

This chain links TRBV6-5 with TRBJ1-1; TRBD1 matches at 8 bases. J was trimmed by 1 base and V by 6 bases; bases with no gene match: 4. Germline V gene sequence: CDR1 MNHEY, CDR2 SVGAGI. The CDR3 is made up of 14 amino acids. The CDR3: CASRPGGENTEAFF. The CDR3 region has the DNA TGTGCCAGCAGACCAGGGGGCGAGAACACTGAAGCTTTCTTT.